This T cell receptor beta chain was recovered during a study of blood T cell repertoires in COVID-19. Looked up from germline, CDR1 is SGHNT and CDR2 is YYREEE (reference sequence). Trimming at V came to 4 bases and at J to 4 bases, leaving 10 bases not matched to a gene. The CDR3 extends over 16 amino acids. Exposed enrollees had met someone with a PCR-confirmed or clinician-diagnosed COVID-19 case at some point within the 2 weeks before study entry. The protocol was immunoSEQ multiplex PCR, while the TCRdb copy is restricted to in-frame clones and leaves out a portion. The top ten clones hold 3.1% of a sample with under 300,000 clones, 80% to 90% of them seen once.

The sequenced sample was PBMCs or T cells enriched from blood (not recorded which). V gene TRBV5-4 combines with J gene TRBJ1-2; 10 nucleotides line up with TRBD1. The origin of this receptor is a woman aged 40 to 50 who had been exposed to COVID-19. The CDR3: CASSPGQGGYVYGYTF. DNA of the CDR3: TGTGCCAGCAGCCCTGGACAGGGGGGTTATGTCTATGGCTACACCTTC.